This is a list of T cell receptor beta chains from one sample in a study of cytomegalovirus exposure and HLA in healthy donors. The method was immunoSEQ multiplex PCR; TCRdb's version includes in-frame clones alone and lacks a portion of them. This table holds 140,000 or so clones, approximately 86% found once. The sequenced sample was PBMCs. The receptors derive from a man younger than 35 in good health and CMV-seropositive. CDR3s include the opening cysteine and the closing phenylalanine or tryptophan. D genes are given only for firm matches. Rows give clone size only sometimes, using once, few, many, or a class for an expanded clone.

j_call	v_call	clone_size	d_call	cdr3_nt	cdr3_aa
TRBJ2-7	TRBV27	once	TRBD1	TGTGCCAGCAGTTTACGACAGGGTATCTACGAGCAGTACTTC	CASSLRQGIYEQYF
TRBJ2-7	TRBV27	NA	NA	TGTGCCAGCAGTTTGTCAGGAAGCTACGAGCAGTACTTC	CASSLSGSYEQYF
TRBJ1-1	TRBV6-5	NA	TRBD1	TGTGCCAGCAGTTACTCGACAGGGATTAACACTGAAGCTTTCTTT	CASSYSTGINTEAFF
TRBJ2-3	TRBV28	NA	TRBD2	TGTGCCAGCAGTTGGAATAGCGGGGGGGGGCAGTATTTT	CASSWNSGGGQYF
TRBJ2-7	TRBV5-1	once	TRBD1	TGCGCCAGCAGCTTGGACGGGACAGATTCCTACGAGCAGTACTTC	CASSLDGTDSYEQYF
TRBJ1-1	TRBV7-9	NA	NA	TGTGCCAGCAGCTCCCTTGGGGGCGAAGCTTTCTTT	CASSSLGGEAFF
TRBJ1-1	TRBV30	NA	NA	TGTGCCTGGAGCCCAGATTTAAACACTGAAGCTTTCTTT	CAWSPDLNTEAFF
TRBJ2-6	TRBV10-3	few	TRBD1	TGTGCCATCAGTGAGGGGGGACAGGGTCCCAGTGGGGCCAACGTCCTGACTTTC	CAISEGGQGPSGANVLTF
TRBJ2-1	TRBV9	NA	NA	TGTGCCAGCAGCGTAGGGCCCACGGGTGAGCAGTTCTTC	CASSVGPTGEQFF
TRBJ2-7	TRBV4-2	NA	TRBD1	TGTGCCAGCAGCCACAAGGACAGGGTGGACGAGCAGTACTTC	CASSHKDRVDEQYF
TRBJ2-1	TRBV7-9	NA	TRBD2	TGTGCCAGCAGCCCCGCGGGTAGCGGGGGGAACCCCTACAATGAGCAGTTCTTC	CASSPAGSGGNPYNEQFF
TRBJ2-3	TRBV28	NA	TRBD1	TGTGCCAGCAGACCCCCAGGGGGTACGCAGTATTTT	CASRPPGGTQYF
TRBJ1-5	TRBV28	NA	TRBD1	TGTGCCAGCAGTTTGGCAGGGGGAAGTCAGCCCCAGCATTTT	CASSLAGGSQPQHF
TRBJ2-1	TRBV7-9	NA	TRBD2	TGTGCCAGCAGCCCCCTAGCGGGAGAGACCGATGAGCAGTTCTTC	CASSPLAGETDEQFF
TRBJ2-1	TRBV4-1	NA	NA	TGCGCCAGCAGCCAATGGAGAGATTACAATGAGCAGTTCTTC	CASSQWRDYNEQFF
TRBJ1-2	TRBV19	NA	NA	TGTGCCAGTAGTGCCCTATCAGGACAGTGGCGCTATGGCTACACCTTC	CASSALSGQWRYGYTF
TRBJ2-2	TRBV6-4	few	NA	TGTGCCAGCAGTGAAGGGGACACCGGGGAGCTGTTTTTT	CASSEGDTGELFF